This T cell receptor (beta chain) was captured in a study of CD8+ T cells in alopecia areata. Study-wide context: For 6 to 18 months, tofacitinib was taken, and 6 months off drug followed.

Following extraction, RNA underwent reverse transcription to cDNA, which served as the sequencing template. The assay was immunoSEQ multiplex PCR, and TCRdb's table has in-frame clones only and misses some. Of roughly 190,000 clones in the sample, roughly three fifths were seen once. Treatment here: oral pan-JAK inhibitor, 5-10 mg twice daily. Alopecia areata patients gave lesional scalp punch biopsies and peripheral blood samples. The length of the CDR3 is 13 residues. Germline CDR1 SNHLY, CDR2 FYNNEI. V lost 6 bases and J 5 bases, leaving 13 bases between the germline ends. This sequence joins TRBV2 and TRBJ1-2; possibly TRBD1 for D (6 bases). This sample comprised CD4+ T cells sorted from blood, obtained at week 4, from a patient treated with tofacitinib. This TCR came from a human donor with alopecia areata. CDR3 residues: CASRTTGKYGYTF. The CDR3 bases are TGTGCCAGCAGGACTACAGGGAAATATGGCTACACCTTC. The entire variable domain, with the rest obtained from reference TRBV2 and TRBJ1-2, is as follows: EPEVTQTPSHQVTQMGQEVILRCVPISNHLYFYWYRQILGQKVEFLVSFYNNEISEKSEIFDDQFSVERPDGSNFTLKIRSTKLEDSAMYFCASRTTGKYGYTFGSGTRLTVV.